This passage covers 20 T cell receptor beta chains from one sample sequenced in a study of Ad26.COV2.S vaccination and SARS-CoV-2 variants (dated by TCRdb to 2020 to 2022). The library came from the immunoSEQ multiplex PCR assay. In TCRdb, the immuneACCESS table is reduced to in-frame sequences with V and J assigned. These tables do not hold every clone; where another copy was compared, an unresolved V gene accounts for under half, and the others remain unexplained. The sample profile shows about 350,000 clones; about 89% of them were found once. The leading ten clones occupy around 5% of the sample. The sample's treatment or condition label, decoded: around 19 received Ad26.COV2.S at low or high dose, single or two shots; five or six received placebo; per-sample allocation not given. For vaccine and placebo recipients, repertoires were sequenced using samples collected on day 63 after the first injection.

Sequences were derived from peripheral blood, sampled in a trial of Ad26.COV2.S vaccine versus placebo. The receptor source for this set is a person aged 18-60 years who received the Ad26.COV2.S COVID-19 vaccine or a placebo.

This chain joins TRBV5-1 and TRBJ1-4, with unresolved D. The germline V gene has CDR1 SGHRS and CDR2 YFSETQ. CDR3 length: 14 amino acids. Between the trimmed V and J ends, which lost 5 bases and 5 bases, there was a span of 13 bases. The DNA for the CDR3 is TGCGCCAGCAGGCCTAAATTGAACAATGAAAAACTGTTTTTT. Amino acids: CASRPKLNNEKLFF.

The V gene is TRBV4-2, the J gene TRBJ2-3; D is undetermined. Trimming removed 0 bases at V and 4 bases at J, with 11 bases between. The CDR3 totals 15 residues. Per the germline V gene, CDR1 is LGHNA and CDR2 is YNFKEQ. CDR3 region: CASSQDQISADTQYF. CDR3 nucleotides: TGTGCCAGCAGCCAAGATCAAATCTCAGCAGATACGCAGTATTTT.

The chain combines TRBV30 with TRBJ2-3, with D unclear. This CDR3 spans 13 amino acids. V lost 4 bases and J 1 base, leaving 9 bases between the germline ends. Per germline, CDR1 GTSNPN and CDR2 SVGIG (reference sequence). This CDR3 is CAWTRGRTDTQYF. CDR3 coding DNA: TGTGCCTGGACTAGAGGCCGCACAGATACGCAGTATTTT.

This chain joins TRBV18 and TRBJ2-7, with 7 nucleotides matching TRBD1. This CDR3 is 15 amino acids long. The V gene's germline CDR1 is KGHSH and CDR2 LQKENI. J lost 0 bases, V lost 4 bases, and 6 bases had no gene match. CDR3 coding DNA: TGTGCCAGCTCACGCCCCGGGACAGACTCCTACGAGCAGTACTTC. Its protein product is CASSRPGTDSYEQYF.

The V and J genes are TRBV5-1 and TRBJ2-2; D ambiguous. Trimming cost V 2 bases and J 4 bases, with 9 bases left between them. The CDR3 is made up of 14 amino acids. The V gene's germline CDR1 is SGHRS and CDR2 YFSETQ. The CDR3 region is CASSLSQLTGELFF. The CDR3 DNA reads TGCGCCAGCAGCTTATCGCAACTCACCGGGGAGCTGTTTTTT.

V gene TRBV5-1 combines with J gene TRBJ1-2; TRBD1 matches at 7 bases. The CDR3 extends over 14 amino acids. From germline, CDR1 is SGHRS and CDR2 YFSETQ. With V trimmed by 4 bases and J by 8 bases, 11 bases remained unmatched. The CDR3 coding sequence is TGCGCCAGCAGCCCTGGGACAGCGCGGGAGGGCTACACCTTC. Translating gives CASSPGTAREGYTF.

This clone has a single count. J is TRBJ2-2 and V is TRBV15, with 9 bases identical to TRBD2. Losses at the gene ends were 0 bases for V and 4 bases for J; bases not matched to a gene: 9. The CDR3 extends over 18 amino acids. The germline CDR1 and CDR2 sequences are LNHNV and YYDKDF (reference sequence). The CDR3 DNA is TGTGCCACCAGCAGAGATCATGGAGGACTAGCGTCCACCGGGGAGCTGTTTTTT. Encoded protein: CATSRDHGGLASTGELFF.

DNA of the CDR3: TGTGCCAGCAGTTACTCAACTAGTTCCCACACAGATACGCAGTATTTT. This encodes CASSYSTSSHTDTQYF. The chain has TRBV6-5 and TRBJ2-3; tentatively, D is TRBD2 (5 bases). The CDR3 length is 16 residues. V shed 0 bases and J shed 2 bases, with 12 bases lying between them. CDR1 is MNHEY and CDR2 is SVGAGI in the germline V gene.

The genes are TRBV5-6 and TRBJ1-1; D possibly corresponds to TRBD1 (5 bases). Between the trimmed V and J ends, which lost 3 bases and 7 bases, there was a span of 7 bases. The CDR3 totals 11 residues. The germline CDR1 and CDR2 sequences are SGHDT and YYEEEE. The DNA for the CDR3 is TGTGCCAGCAGCTCGACAGTTGAAGCTTTCTTT. This translates into CASSSTVEAFF.

The J gene is TRBJ2-1, the V gene TRBV2, with D hard to call. The CDR3 consists of 11 residues. The germline gives CDR1 SNHLY, CDR2 FYNNEI. Between the trimmed V and J ends, which lost 4 bases and 6 bases, there was a span of 4 bases. CDR3 amino acids: CASSGFNEQFF. The DNA for the CDR3 is TGTGCCAGCAGTGGGTTCAATGAGCAGTTCTTC.

The V call is TRBV7-8, the J call TRBJ2-1; a possible D gene is TRBD2 (6 bases). Germline CDR1 is SGHVS and CDR2 is FQNEAQ. The length of the CDR3 is 14 residues. The V gene lost 1 base and the J gene lost 6 bases, with 10 bases spanning the gap. CDR3 in DNA: TGTGCCAGCAGCTTAGACGCGACTAGCAATGAGCAGTTCTTC. Protein: CASSLDATSNEQFF.

CDR3 DNA: TGTGCCAGCAGCGACAGGGGGCAGGGAAACACCATATATTTT. It encodes CASSDRGQGNTIYF. The chain uses TRBV7-9 and TRBJ1-3, with TRBD1 matching 10 bases. J lost 4 bases, V lost 5 bases, and 2 bases had no gene match. Germline CDR1 is SEHNR and CDR2 is FQNEAQ (reference sequence). The CDR3 consists of 14 residues.

The chain is built from TRBV2 and TRBJ2-3; TRBD1 might be the D (6 bases). CDR3 length: 15 amino acids. V was trimmed by 8 bases and J by 1 base, leaving 16 bases between them. Germline V gives CDR1 SNHLY, CDR2 FYNNEI. The CDR3 DNA sequence: TGTGCCAGCCGTAAGCCGGGACAACGCACAGATACGCAGTATTTT. Encoded protein: CASRKPGQRTDTQYF.

This chain uses TRBV5-4 with TRBJ1-2, with 9 bases aligning to TRBD1. This CDR3 is built from 13 residues. The germline CDR1 and CDR2 sequences are SGHNT and YYREEE (reference sequence). V lost 4 bases and J lost 8; bases outside the gene matches: 6. CDR3 in amino acids: CASSADRGDGYTF. As DNA, the CDR3 is TGTGCCAGCAGCGCGGACAGGGGTGACGGCTACACCTTC.

The chain joins TRBV19 to TRBJ1-4; TRBD1 might be the D (6 bases). The CDR3 has 16 residues. Trimming left V 4 bases short and J 0 bases short, with 12 bases between. Germline V gene sequence: CDR1 LNHDA, CDR2 SQIVND (reference sequence). DNA for the CDR3: TGTGCCAGTAGTAACAGGGAGTTCTCAACTAATGAAAAACTGTTTTTT. Its translation: CASSNREFSTNEKLFF. Variable domain in full (rest from reference TRBV19 and TRBJ1-4): DGGITQSPKYLFRKEGQNVTLSCEQNLNHDAMYWYRQDPGQGLRLIYYSQIVNDFQKGDIAEGYSVSREKKESFPLTVTSAQKNPTAFYLCASSNREFSTNEKLFFGSGTQLSVL.

The chain combines TRBV2 with TRBJ1-2; 8 positions agree with TRBD1. V shed 6 bases and J 4 bases; nucleotides not matched to a gene: 7. Germline V lookup: CDR1 SNHLY, CDR2 FYNNEI. This CDR3 is built from 14 residues. CDR3 nucleotides: TGTGCCAGCAGGGACAGGGAGACCGCCTATGGCTACACCTTC. Protein: CASRDRETAYGYTF. Supplemented by reference TRBV2 and TRBJ1-2, the full variable domain reads EPEVTQTPSHQVTQMGQEVILRCVPISNHLYFYWYRQILGQKVEFLVSFYNNEISEKSEIFDDQFSVERPDGSNFTLKIRSTKLEDSAMYFCASRDRETAYGYTFGSGTRLTVV.

This clone was recorded only once. The J gene is TRBJ2-7, the V gene TRBV3-1 (or the pseudogene TRBV3-2); 9 nucleotides line up with TRBD1. CDR1 is LGHDT and CDR2 is YNNKEL in the germline V gene (reference sequence). This CDR3 comprises 19 residues. J lost 2 bases, V lost 0 bases, and 14 bases had no gene match. As DNA, the CDR3 is TGTGCCAGCAGCCAAGACCGGGACAGGGCGCTCACTAACCCCTACGAGCAGTACTTC. Translated, it gives CASSQDRDRALTNPYEQYF.

The chain's CDR3 is CASSLAFSPNTGELFF. CDR3 bases: TGTGCCAGCAGCTTAGCTTTCTCCCCCAACACCGGGGAGCTGTTTTTT. The rearrangement joins TRBV11-2 to TRBJ2-2; D call uncertain. Trimming took off 1 base at V and 2 bases at J, with 11 bases between the two ends. Germline values: CDR1 SGHAT, CDR2 FQNNGV. This CDR3 contains 16 residues.

The chain couples TRBV19 to TRBJ1-5, with D perhaps TRBD1 (6 bases). CDR1 is LNHDA, CDR2 SQIVND, per germline (reference sequence). The CDR3 has 18 residues. Trimming stripped 4 bases from V and 2 bases from J, with 21 bases between. In nucleotides, the CDR3 is TGTGCCAGTAGTAGAGGGGCAGGGGTGGGAATCGGCAATCAGCCCCAGCATTTT. Protein product: CASSRGAGVGIGNQPQHF.

CDR3 nucleotide sequence: TGTGCCAGCAGCAAGCTGGGGGATGAAAAACTGTTTTTT. Translating it yields CASSKLGDEKLFF. The V and J genes are TRBV11-2 and TRBJ1-4, with D possibly being TRBD1 (5 bases). Germline loops: CDR1 SGHAT, CDR2 FQNNGV. The germline V and J ends were trimmed by 5 bases and 6 bases, with 10 bases remaining between them. This CDR3 comprises 13 residues.